This TCR beta chain was retrieved from a study of cytomegalovirus exposure and HLA in healthy donors. Of note for this clone: Its matching antigen is unknown.

Use of 60 Vbeta and 13 Jbeta primers characterized the PCR. TCRdb's copy holds only in-frame clones and misses some; the assay was immunoSEQ multiplex PCR. The table records under 90,000 clones, about 80% of them present only once. Points from the study as a whole: TCR beta sequences reportedly predicted most subjects' HLA-A and HLA-B alleles accurately.

This CDR3 has 14 residues. V was pared by 3 bases and J by 1 base, with 9 bases between. The V gene's germline CDR1 is SGHTA and CDR2 FQGNSA. This receptor was taken from a man aged 50 or older in good health and CMV-seropositive. V usage is TRBV7-2 and J usage is TRBJ2-5; D may be TRBD2 (5 bases). The specimen sequenced was PBMCs. Written as DNA, the CDR3 is TGTGCCAGCAGCTTTAACGGGGTCCAAGAGACCCAGTACTTC. Translating gives CASSFNGVQETQYF.